The next 16 T cell receptor beta chains were all read from a single sample in a study of cytotoxic CD8 clonotypes in ibrutinib-treated CLL. Measured with immunoSEQ multiplex PCR; TCRdb has only the in-frame clones, and not every one. The table has over 20,000 clones, approximately 72% seen once; the top ten hold more than 7%. Material: PBMCs, obtained before ibrutinib treatment. The receptors here all came from a human donor with chronic lymphocytic leukemia.

The table lists this clone with a few counts. The chain's CDR3 is CASRGQGAYGYTF. In DNA form, the CDR3 reads TGCGCCAGCAGGGGACAGGGCGCCTATGGCTACACCTTC. The chain employs TRBV5-1 and TRBJ1-2, with TRBD1 matching 9 bases. Germline CDR1 SGHRS, CDR2 YFSETQ. The CDR3 extends over 13 amino acids. Losses at the gene ends were 5 bases for V and 4 bases for J; bases not matched to a gene: 3. Full variable domain (rest looked up from reference TRBV5-1 and TRBJ1-2): KAGVTQTPRYLIKTRGQQVTLSCSPISGHRSVSWYQQTPGQGLQFLFEYFSETQRNKGNFPGRFSGRQFSNSRSEMNVSTLELGDSALYLCASRGQGAYGYTFGSGTRLTVV.

This clone was detected only a few times. The rearrangement links TRBV6-1 to TRBJ1-2; 8 nucleotides line up with TRBD1. Germline V gene sequence: CDR1 MNHNS, CDR2 SASEGT. The CDR3 loop spans 14 amino acids. J gave up 1 base and V 8 bases, and 6 bases lay outside the gene matches. The CDR3 is CASFGTGNNYGYTF. The CDR3, as DNA: TGTGCCAGCTTCGGGACAGGCAATAACTATGGCTACACCTTC.

In its sample, this clone was seen a few times. The J gene is TRBJ1-1, the V gene TRBV7-2, with unresolved D. The CDR3 consists of 14 residues. Trimming stripped 2 bases from V and 9 bases from J, with 16 bases between. CDR1 and CDR2 from the germline V gene are SGHTA and FQGNSA. The CDR3 here is CASSLLGDRVKAFF. The CDR3 DNA sequence: TGTGCCAGCAGCTTACTCGGTGACCGAGTCAAAGCTTTCTTT.

This chain links TRBV6-5 with TRBJ1-2; 10 bases are a match to TRBD1. Trimming removed 1 base from V and 5 bases from J; junction bases left unmatched: 4. The germline V gene has CDR1 MNHEY and CDR2 SVGAGI. This CDR3 is built from 15 residues. The CDR3 loop is CASSYLTGGAYGYTF. Written as DNA, the CDR3 is TGTGCCAGCAGTTACTTGACAGGGGGCGCTTATGGCTACACCTTC.

The DNA for the CDR3 is TGTGCCAGTAGTAACCCTTTTCCTCAGCCCCAGCATTTT. This encodes CASSNPFPQPQHF. V and J are TRBV19 and TRBJ1-5; D call uncertain. The CDR3 is 13 residues long. The V gene's germline CDR1 is LNHDA and CDR2 SQIVND (reference sequence). V gave up 4 bases and J gave up 6 bases, with 10 bases separating them. The full variable domain, in which reference TRBV19 and TRBJ1-5 provide the parts outside the CDR3, is DGGITQSPKYLFRKEGQNVTLSCEQNLNHDAMYWYRQDPGQGLRLIYYSQIVNDFQKGDIAEGYSVSREKKESFPLTVTSAQKNPTAFYLCASSNPFPQPQHFGDGTRLSIL.

This chain connects TRBV23-1 to TRBJ2-1; 7 bases align to TRBD1. TRBV23-1 is assigned to the ORF class and has an uncertain function. Trimming at V came to 9 bases and at J to 7 bases, leaving 12 bases not matched to a gene. The CDR3 length is 14 residues. The CDR3 DNA is TGCGCCAGAAAAAACGGGACAGTTCCAAATGAGCAGTTCTTC. Its translation: CARKNGTVPNEQFF.

This rearrangement joins TRBV18 to TRBJ2-3; D remains ambiguous. The germline V gene has CDR1 KGHSH and CDR2 LQKENI. The CDR3 extends over 15 amino acids. V dropped 3 bases and J dropped 4 bases, with 14 bases sitting between them. The CDR3 loop is CASSPSVPPADTQYF. CDR3 bases: TGTGCCAGCTCACCCAGTGTCCCTCCGGCAGATACGCAGTATTTT.

J is TRBJ2-1 and V is TRBV7-6; D may be TRBD2 (5 bases). From germline, CDR1 is SGHVS and CDR2 FNYEAQ. Trimming stripped 4 bases from V and 10 bases from J, with 8 bases between. This CDR3 region has 11 residues. This chain's CDR3 is CASSSRGEQFF. As DNA, the CDR3 is TGTGCCAGCAGCTCCCGAGGGGAGCAGTTCTTC.

The chain employs TRBV5-6 and TRBJ1-4; tentatively, D is TRBD1 (6 bases). This CDR3 has 14 residues. V was trimmed by 4 bases and J by 8 bases, leaving 15 bases between them. Per the germline V gene, CDR1 is SGHDT and CDR2 is YYEEEE. CDR3 residues: CASSPGQIYEKLFF. CDR3 in DNA: TGTGCCAGCAGCCCCGGACAGATCTACGAAAAACTGTTTTTT.

This chain connects TRBV9 to TRBJ1-6; D gene uncertain. CDR1 is SGDLS, CDR2 YYNGEE, per germline. The CDR3 sequence is 15 residues long. V shed 0 bases and J shed 6 bases, with 10 bases lying between them. The CDR3 loop is CASSVEAVLNSPLHF. The CDR3 DNA sequence: TGTGCCAGCAGCGTAGAGGCAGTTCTTAATTCACCCCTCCACTTT. Variable domain in full (rest from reference TRBV9 and TRBJ1-6): DSGVTQTPKHLITATGQRVTLRCSPRSGDLSVYWYQQSLDQGLQFLIQYYNGEERAKGNILERFSAQQFPDLHSELNLSSLELGDSALYFCASSVEAVLNSPLHFGNGTRLTVT.

The chain links TRBV11-2 to TRBJ1-2; TRBD1 aligns across 10 bases. Looked up from germline, CDR1 is SGHAT and CDR2 is FQNNGV. The CDR3 sequence is 17 residues long. The trim removed 1 base at V and 5 bases at J, leaving 10 bases unmatched. The CDR3 nucleotides are TGTGCCAGCAGCTTAGTCGGGACAGGGGCCCCCCTTTATGGCTACACCTTC. Protein: CASSLVGTGAPLYGYTF.

This clone appeared a few times. This sequence joins TRBV28 and TRBJ1-5; 12 bases agree with TRBD1. V gave up 2 bases and J gave up 1 base; unmatched junction bases: 6. The CDR3 extends over 18 amino acids. Germline CDR1 is MDHEN and CDR2 is SYDVKM. CDR3 protein: CASSLTGTGGGSNQPQHF. In DNA form, the CDR3 reads TGTGCCAGCAGTTTAACCGGGACAGGGGGCGGAAGCAATCAGCCCCAGCATTTT.

This rearrangement joins TRBV25-1 to TRBJ1-5; D may be TRBD1 (5 bases). The germline CDR1 and CDR2 sequences are MGHDK and SYGVNS. Trimming took 2 bases from V and 5 from J, leaving 10 bases between them. This CDR3 has 14 amino acids. The chain's CDR3 is CASSEQGDYQPQHF. The CDR3 nucleotides are TGTGCCAGCAGTGAACAGGGAGACTATCAGCCCCAGCATTTT.

The gene calls are TRBV5-1 and TRBJ2-7; TRBD1 might be the D (6 bases). The CDR3 is 14 amino acids. Germline V gives CDR1 SGHRS, CDR2 YFSETQ. V was trimmed by 2 bases and J by 5 bases, leaving 14 bases between them. This chain's CDR3 is CASSFTQGRDEQYF. The CDR3 DNA follows: TGCGCCAGCAGCTTCACACAGGGACGAGACGAGCAGTACTTC.

The V and J genes are TRBV7-9 and TRBJ2-1; D remains unclear. The CDR3 runs 12 residues. The V end lost 7 bases, the J end lost 9 bases, and 13 bases lay between the germline ends. Germline values: CDR1 SEHNR, CDR2 FQNEAQ (reference sequence). Here the CDR3 DNA reads TGTGCCAGCACCGATCCCACGCTTGAGCAGTTCTTC. Translating gives CASTDPTLEQFF.

This rearrangement joins TRBV7-3 to TRBJ1-1; TRBD1 is a possible D gene (6 bases). The CDR3 covers 16 residues. Per germline, CDR1 SGHTA and CDR2 FQGTGA. Trimming removed 0 bases at V and 5 bases at J, with 16 bases between. The CDR3 coding sequence is TGTGCCAGCAGCTTAACACGAGGTTCAAGGGGGACTGAAGCTTTCTTT. It specifies CASSLTRGSRGTEAFF.